The present TCR beta chain was sequenced within a study of Graves' ophthalmopathy and Graves' hyperthyroidism. Whole-study findings and limits: Blood shared most expanded thyroid clonotypes above 0.001 frequency.

V trimming: 6 bases; J trimming: 6 bases; junction bases outside the gene matches: 11. This CDR3 has 15 residues. The germline V gene encodes CDR1 SNHLY and CDR2 FYNNEI. In the case of this clonotype: The antigen is undetermined.

The sequenced template was RNA, covering the TCR beta CDR3 region. First-round RT-PCR with HTBI primers preceded a second-round multiplex PCR. TCRdb analysed the multiplex PCR reads with MiXCR anew, one entry per CDR3 protein. This sample carries 200,000 to 250,000 distinct CDR3 sequences, 20% to 25% of them seen once, and the ten largest clones take around 40%. The receptor's source is a woman aged 45-65 years with Graves' ophthalmopathy. The J gene is TRBJ1-2, the V gene TRBV2, with 9 bases lining up with TRBD1. The specimen was peripheral blood. The CDR3 sequence: CASSFPGQGPDGYTF. As DNA, the CDR3 is TGTGCCAGCAGCTTCCCGGGACAGGGTCCGGATGGCTACACCTTC.